The present T cell receptor (beta chain) was sequenced within a study of blood T cell repertoires in COVID-19. About the study: Whether acute or convalescent, the COVID-19 samples came from the United States, Italy and Spain.

This clone appeared once. The participants were between roughly 18 and 89 years old and came from some 23 US areas. Participants were placed into cohorts based on the clinical history they reported. Authors' analysis steps: Reference gene primer amplification yielded estimated nucleated cell counts. Assay: immunoSEQ multiplex PCR; the TCRdb copy retains only in-frame clones and omits some. V and J calls and clone size are as listed in that table; D and trimming were resolved from the DNA. The table lists around 390,000 clones, around 87% of them singletons. The CDR3 contains 16 residues. Germline CDR1 reads LGHDT; CDR2 reads YNNKEL (reference sequence). The V end lost 1 base, the J end lost 6 bases, and 15 bases lay between the germline ends.

The chain joins TRBV3-1 (or the pseudogene TRBV3-2) to TRBJ2-2; tentatively, D is TRBD1 (5 bases). The receptor comes from a woman aged 50 to 60 who had recovered from COVID-19. The sequencing sample was made of PBMCs or T cells enriched from blood (not recorded which). CDR3 loop: CASSQGSHRWAGELFF. In DNA, the CDR3 is TGTGCCAGCAGCCAAGGCTCTCACAGGTGGGCCGGGGAGCTGTTTTTT.